One sample yielded the 25 T cell receptor beta chains listed below, sequenced in a study of blood T cell repertoires in COVID-19. Assay used: immunoSEQ multiplex PCR; TCRdb lists only in-frame clones, some missing. Of about 340,000 clones listed, 86% are singletons. The sample taken for sequencing was peripheral blood. The receptors were gathered from a woman aged 55-70 years with COVID-19, enrolled during active disease.

The CDR3 loop reads CASSLTGTLNEQFF. DNA for the CDR3: TGTGCCAGCAGCTTAACCGGGACACTCAATGAGCAGTTCTTC. The V gene is TRBV7-3, the J gene TRBJ2-1, with D possibly TRBD1 on 6 matching bases. The V and J ends lost 0 bases and 6 bases respectively, with 9 bases between them. Germline-derived CDR1 and CDR2 are SGHTA and FQGTGA. There are 14 residues in the CDR3.

Note on this clone: This specimen includes other DNA sequences encoding the same CDR3. The rearrangement joins TRBV18 to TRBJ2-7; TRBD1 agrees at 9 bases. The CDR3 runs 14 residues. Germline V gene lookup returns CDR1 KGHSH and CDR2 LQKENI. Losses at the gene ends were 6 bases for V and 3 bases for J; bases not matched to a gene: 6. CDR3 amino acids: CASSPRQGVYEQYF. CDR3 in DNA: TGTGCCAGCTCTCCGAGACAGGGGGTCTACGAGCAGTACTTC.

The gene calls are TRBV9 and TRBJ1-1; D ambiguous. The CDR3 is 15 amino acids. Trimming left V 4 bases short and J 0 bases short, with 13 bases between. Germline CDR1 and CDR2: SGDLS and YYNGEE. The CDR3 loop is CASSPRQGMNTEAFF. DNA for the CDR3: TGTGCCAGCAGCCCCCGACAAGGCATGAACACTGAAGCTTTCTTT.

This clone was seen only a few times. This sequence joins TRBV9 and TRBJ1-1; D unresolved. The V end lost 4 bases, the J end lost 0 bases, and 13 bases lay between the germline ends. This CDR3 comprises 15 residues. Germline V gene lookup returns CDR1 SGDLS and CDR2 YYNGEE. CDR3 in amino acids: CASSSSWHLNTEAFF. The CDR3 DNA is TGTGCCAGCAGCTCCTCCTGGCACCTGAACACTGAAGCTTTCTTT.

The chain uses TRBV5-8 and TRBJ1-5; D gene ambiguous. The CDR3 contains 14 residues. V was cut by 0 bases and J by 5 bases, with 9 bases left in between. CDR1 and CDR2 from the germline V gene are SGHTS and YDEGEE. CDR3 nucleotides: TGTGCCAGCAGCTTGGTTCGAGGGTATCAGCCCCAGCATTTT. It yields the protein CASSLVRGYQPQHF.

This clone was seen a few times. The chain combines TRBV29-1 with TRBJ1-3, with D possibly matching TRBD1 (5 bases). V gave up 7 bases and J gave up 0 bases, with 13 bases separating them. This CDR3 spans 14 amino acids. The germline V gene has CDR1 SQVTM and CDR2 ANQGSEA. The CDR3, as DNA: TGCAGCGGTACGGACACCTTCTCTGGAAACACCATATATTTT. Protein product: CSGTDTFSGNTIYF. Complete variable domain (other parts from reference TRBV29-1 and TRBJ1-3): SAVISQKPSRDICQRGTSLTIQCQVDSQVTMMFWYRQQPGQSLTLIATANQGSEATYESGFVIDKFPISRPNLTFSTLTVSNMSPEDSSIYLCSGTDTFSGNTIYFGEGSWLTVV.

The gene calls are TRBV21-1 and TRBJ2-1; TRBD2 is the table's D call and was not checked against the DNA. TRBV21-1 is an annotated pseudogene. There are 16 residues in the CDR3. The CDR3 nucleotides are TGTGCCAGCAGCGATTTGGCCGGGACTAGTATCGGTGAGCAGTTCTTC. This encodes CASSDLAGTSIGEQFF.

This clone was observed a single time. The V call is TRBV7-2, the J call TRBJ1-4, with D hard to call. The CDR3 totals 16 residues. CDR1 is SGHTA and CDR2 is FQGNSA in the germline V gene. V was clipped by 4 bases and J by 4 bases, with 16 bases between them. DNA of the CDR3: TGTGCCAGCAGCTCAAGGACTACCACGGGTAATGAAAAACTGTTTTTT. As protein: CASSSRTTTGNEKLFF.

This chain connects TRBV11-1 to TRBJ2-1; D is possibly TRBD1 (6 bases). Germline assignment: CDR1 SGHAT and CDR2 FQDESV (reference sequence). Trimming cost V 4 bases and J 2 bases, with 12 bases left between them. The CDR3 runs 15 residues. The CDR3 protein is CASSYRALTYNEQFF. For the CDR3, the DNA is TGTGCCAGCAGCTACAGGGCACTCACCTACAATGAGCAGTTCTTC.

The chain carries TRBV9 and TRBJ1-1; 9 bases are a match to TRBD1. The CDR3 totals 16 residues. Germline V CDR1 and CDR2: SGDLS, YYNGEE. Trimming cost V 0 bases and J 8 bases; bases outside gene matches: 11. CDR3 sequence (DNA): TGTGCCAGCAGCGTAGGGGACGGGACAGGGAAGAGGGAAGCTTTCTTT. Protein: CASSVGDGTGKREAFF.

The J gene is TRBJ1-1, the V gene TRBV19; the match to TRBD1 covers 7 bases. Germline CDR1 is LNHDA and CDR2 is SQIVND (reference sequence). The CDR3 is made up of 13 amino acids. V shed 3 bases and J 6 bases; nucleotides not matched to a gene: 4. CDR3 sequence: CASSISRGAEAFF. In DNA, the CDR3 is TGTGCCAGTAGTATCTCCAGGGGGGCTGAAGCTTTCTTT.

The rearrangement links TRBV3-1 (or the pseudogene TRBV3-2) to TRBJ1-2; 8 bases match TRBD1. CDR3 size: 14 residues. CDR1 and CDR2 from the germline V gene are LGHDT and YNNKEL (reference sequence). Trimming cost V 7 bases and J 4 bases; bases outside gene matches: 8. In DNA form, the CDR3 reads TGTGCCAGCACCGCGACAGGGGTGACCTATGGCTACACCTTC. Its translation is CASTATGVTYGYTF.

The sample holds many counts of this clone. This chain connects TRBV4-1 to TRBJ2-3, with D hard to call. V lost 6 bases and J 0 bases, leaving 16 bases between the germline ends. From germline, CDR1 is MGHRA and CDR2 YSYEKL. CDR3 size: 16 residues. CDR3 nucleotide sequence: TGCGCCAGCAGTCACACACAAGTTTCTAGCACAGATACGCAGTATTTT. Protein product: CASSHTQVSSTDTQYF.

The V and J genes are TRBV24-1 and TRBJ2-5; 8 bases fit TRBD1. The CDR3 is 14 amino acids. Germline V gene sequence: CDR1 KGHDR, CDR2 SFDVKD. The V segment lost 2 bases and the J segment 5 bases; nucleotides outside the gene matches: 3. CDR3 in amino acids: CATSDSDRAETQYF. The DNA for the CDR3 is TGTGCCACCAGTGATTCGGACAGGGCCGAGACCCAGTACTTC.

The gene calls are TRBV5-1 and TRBJ2-2; a weak D match, TRBD2 (5 bases). Germline V gene sequence: CDR1 SGHRS, CDR2 YFSETQ. V dropped 5 bases and J dropped 11 bases, with 16 bases sitting between them. The CDR3 totals 13 residues. CDR3 sequence: CASSRTGLRELFF. The CDR3 DNA sequence: TGCGCCAGCAGTAGGACGGGGTTAAGAGAGCTGTTTTTT.

The V call is TRBV7-3, the J call TRBJ2-5, with D perhaps TRBD2 (7 bases). CDR3 length: 14 residues. Per the germline V gene, CDR1 is SGHTA and CDR2 is FQGTGA. Trimming cost V 5 bases and J 6 bases, with 16 bases left between them. CDR3 region: CASSPQGGGKTQYF. The CDR3 nucleotides are TGTGCCAGCAGCCCCCAGGGAGGGGGTAAGACCCAGTACTTC.

The J gene is TRBJ2-7, the V gene TRBV11-3; 12 bases fit TRBD1. Trimming cost V 6 bases and J 6 bases; bases outside gene matches: 6. The germline CDR1 and CDR2 sequences are SGHNT and YENEEA. This CDR3 is 14 amino acids long. As DNA, the CDR3 is TGTGCCAGCAGTAAAGGGACAGGGGGCCTCGAGCAGTACTTC. Amino acids: CASSKGTGGLEQYF.

This chain links TRBV10-3 with TRBJ1-1; 8 positions match TRBD1. V shed 5 bases and J 4 bases; nucleotides not matched to a gene: 0. Germline CDR1 and CDR2: ENHRY and SYGVKD. The CDR3 loop spans 12 amino acids. This CDR3 reads CAISTGGTEAFF. The CDR3 bases are TGTGCCATCAGTACAGGGGGCACTGAAGCTTTCTTT.

This chain joins TRBV6-5 and TRBJ2-7; D might be TRBD2 (5 bases). The CDR3 extends over 12 amino acids. Trimming left V 7 bases short and J 5 bases short, with 12 bases between. From germline, CDR1 is MNHEY and CDR2 SVGAGI. This chain's CDR3 is CASTKKRDEQYF. DNA of the CDR3: TGTGCCAGCACCAAAAAGAGGGACGAGCAGTACTTC.

CDR3 DNA sequence: TGTGCCAGCAGCCAAGCTAACAGGCCTGGAAACACCATATATTTT. It encodes CASSQANRPGNTIYF. The chain recombines TRBV14 with TRBJ1-3; the D gene is possibly TRBD1 (5 bases). The CDR3 is 15 residues long. Germline V gene data show CDR1 as SGHDN and CDR2 as FVKESK. V lost 1 base and J lost 2, with 9 bases in between.

This sequence joins TRBV19 and TRBJ1-4; 9 bases agree with TRBD1. Germline V gene sequence: CDR1 LNHDA, CDR2 SQIVND (reference sequence). The CDR3 runs to 12 residues. V lost 8 bases and J lost 8; bases outside the gene matches: 3. This CDR3 reads CASQGTGEKLFF. The CDR3 region has the DNA TGTGCCAGTCAGGGGACAGGGGAAAAACTGTTTTTT.

This clone was picked up one time. This chain links TRBV7-2 with TRBJ1-1; TRBD1 matches 7 bases. J lost 5 bases, V lost 8 bases, and 8 bases had no gene match. Germline V gene sequence: CDR1 SGHTA, CDR2 FQGNSA. CDR3 length: 13 amino acids. The CDR3 loop reads CASSRQGVTEAFF. CDR3 coding DNA: TGTGCCAGCTCCAGACAGGGTGTAACTGAAGCTTTCTTT.

CDR3 in DNA: TGTGCCAGCAGCCAAACGGGACAGGGTGGCTACGAGCAGTACTTC. The encoded protein is CASSQTGQGGYEQYF. The V call is TRBV3-1 (or the pseudogene TRBV3-2), the J call TRBJ2-7; 9 bases are a match to TRBD1. This CDR3 contains 15 residues. The junction had 5 bases not matched to a gene; V was cut back by 2 bases and J by 3 bases. Germline V lookup: CDR1 LGHDT, CDR2 YNNKEL (reference sequence).

A word on this clone: The same CDR3 can be traced to other DNA sequences in this sample. The chain links TRBV7-8 to TRBJ2-7, with D unclear. Germline V gene data show CDR1 as SGHVS and CDR2 as FQNEAQ. V lost 5 bases, J lost 0 bases, and 5 bases lay in between. CDR3 length: 12 amino acids. The CDR3 here is CASSPSSYEQYF. CDR3 nucleotide sequence: TGTGCCAGCAGCCCCAGCTCCTACGAGCAGTACTTC.

This clone was seen a single time. This rearrangement joins TRBV5-3 to TRBJ2-7, with TRBD2 matching 9 bases. TRBV5-3 is treated as an ORF (open reading frame) with a function not yet certain. The CDR3 spans 15 residues. Trimming at V came to 1 base and at J to 2 bases, leaving 4 bases not matched to a gene. CDR3 sequence: CARSLYSGGTYEQYF. The CDR3, as DNA: TGTGCCAGAAGCTTGTATAGCGGGGGAACCTACGAGCAGTACTTC.